The rows below give T cell receptor beta chains drawn from one sample of a study of blood T cells in healthy people across ages. TCRdb independently ran MiXCR on the 5' RACE reads; one entry per CDR3 protein. The table shows 720,000 or so distinct CDR3 sequences, with approximately 40% occurring only once. The sample taken for sequencing was blood. These receptors came from a man at least 80 years old in good health. CDR3s include the opening cysteine and the closing phenylalanine or tryptophan. D genes are given only for firm matches. The size of a clone is reported for some rows only, either as once, few or many, or as a class for expanded clones.

V gene	D gene	clone size	J gene	CDR3 DNA	CDR3 protein
TRBV27	NA	NA	TRBJ2-7	TGTGCCAGCAGTTTAAATGTACAGGGCTACGAGCAGTACTTC	CASSLNVQGYEQYF
TRBV6-2/TRBV6-3	TRBD2	NA	TRBJ2-3	TGTGCCAGCAGTTACTCGCTGGGAGGTAGACTGACTAGCGGGGGCACAGATACGCAGTATTTT	CASSYSLGGRLTSGGTDTQYF
TRBV14	NA	NA	TRBJ2-7	TGTGCCAGCAGCCAAGCACGAGGACAGCTCTACGAGCAGTACTTC	CASSQARGQLYEQYF
TRBV20-1	TRBD1	NA	TRBJ1-2	TGCAGTGCTACCAACGCCCCGACAGGGGACCTCTCTAACTATGGCTACACCTTC	CSATNAPTGDLSNYGYTF
TRBV7-2	NA	NA	TRBJ1-2	TGTGCCAGCAGCTGGAATCTCGCAGGGGTGGGTGGCTACACCTTC	CASSWNLAGVGGYTF
TRBV20-1	NA	NA	TRBJ2-7	TGCAGTGCTAGATCTCTCCCCGGGCTCTCCTACTACAATGAGCAGTACTTC	CSARSLPGLSYYNEQYF
TRBV20-1	NA	NA	TRBJ2-1	TGCAGTGGCCGGGAGCGACCCTACAATGAGCAGTTCTTC	CSGRERPYNEQFF
TRBV11-2	TRBD1	NA	TRBJ2-5	TGTGCCAGCAGCGACAGACAGGGGGAGACCCAGTACTTC	CASSDRQGETQYF
TRBV27	TRBD2	few	TRBJ2-3	TGTGCCACCCGAGCGGGAATGAGCACAGATACGCAGTATTTT	CATRAGMSTDTQYF
TRBV5-1	NA	few	TRBJ2-7	TGCGCCAGCAGCGCCGGGTCTGGGTCCTACGAGCAGTACTTC	CASSAGSGSYEQYF
TRBV2	NA	many	TRBJ1-4	TGTGCCAGCAGTGATGTGGGGGTTAATGAAAAACTGTTTTTT	CASSDVGVNEKLFF
TRBV20-1	NA	NA	TRBJ2-1	TGCAGTGCTAGAGCCCCTAGCAGGAATGAGCAGTTCTTC	CSARAPSRNEQFF
TRBV28	NA	NA	TRBJ1-5	TGTGCCAGCAGTTTCTGGCAGAACAATCAGCCCCAGCATTTT	CASSFWQNNQPQHF
TRBV29-1	NA	NA	TRBJ1-2	TGCAGCGTCCGCGAGAGAGGTTACACCTTC	CSVRERGYTF
TRBV7-2	TRBD2	NA	TRBJ2-7	TGTGCCAGCAGCGCGGGGGGGAATCCCTACGAGCAGTACTTC	CASSAGGNPYEQYF
TRBV12-3/TRBV12-4	TRBD1	few	TRBJ2-6	TGTGCCAGCAGTTTAGGACAGGGTACTGGGGCCAACGTCCTGACTTTC	CASSLGQGTGANVLTF
TRBV29-1	TRBD2	few	TRBJ2-1	TGCAGCGGACTACTAGCGACTCTTGGGAGGGATGAGCAGTTCTTC	CSGLLATLGRDEQFF
TRBV7-2	NA	NA	TRBJ1-2	TGTGCCAGCAGCTTAGTAGGCAGGGCGAACTATGGCTACACCTTC	CASSLVGRANYGYTF
TRBV4-3	NA	few	TRBJ1-2	TGCGCCAGCAGCCAAGATACTTTTCAGGGGAGCTATGGCTACACCTTC	CASSQDTFQGSYGYTF
TRBV6-2/TRBV6-3	NA	NA	TRBJ2-3	TGTGCCAGCAGTTACTCTCCAGACATACGTGCTAGCACAGATACGCAGTATTTT	CASSYSPDIRASTDTQYF
TRBV7-9	NA	medium-sized	TRBJ2-3	TGTGCCAGCAGCCCGCCGACGGTCACAGATACGCAGTATTTT	CASSPPTVTDTQYF
TRBV7-2	NA	few	TRBJ1-1	TGTGCCAGCAGCTTAGGCTTAGCTCCGGCCAGGACTGAAGCTTTCTTT	CASSLGLAPARTEAFF
TRBV5-6	NA	NA	TRBJ2-7	TGTGCCAGCAGCTTGGGGGCAGCCGCCTACGAGCAGTACTTC	CASSLGAAAYEQYF
TRBV2	NA	NA	TRBJ1-1	TGTGCCAGCAGTGAGACGAACACTGAAGCTTTCTTT	CASSETNTEAFF
TRBV11-3	NA	few	TRBJ2-1	TGTGCCAGCAGTTTGGGGGGAACAGCATCGGAGCAGTTCTTC	CASSLGGTASEQFF
TRBV5-1	TRBD1	NA	TRBJ1-1	TGCGCCAGCAGCTTGGAGCAGGGGGCTTCCAACACTGAAGCTTTCTTT	CASSLEQGASNTEAFF
TRBV29-1	NA	many	TRBJ1-1	TGCAGCGTTGAAGATCGGGGGACACTTGAAGCTTTCTTT	CSVEDRGTLEAFF
TRBV20-1	TRBD1	NA	TRBJ2-6	TGCGGGGGACAGGGTGGGGCCAACGTCCTGACTTTC	CGGQGGANVLTF
TRBV4-1	NA	NA	TRBJ2-7	TGCGCCAGCAGCCAAGTCGGGGGCTCCCCCTCCTACGAGCAGTACTTC	CASSQVGGSPSYEQYF
TRBV27	TRBD2	NA	TRBJ2-7	TGTGCCAGCAGTCCTAGCGGGAGGGCCCCCGAGCAGTACTTC	CASSPSGRAPEQYF
TRBV19	TRBD1	NA	TRBJ1-2	TGTGCCAGTATCCCAGGGGGGCGCGCCTATGGCTACACCTTC	CASIPGGRAYGYTF
TRBV10-3	TRBD2	NA	TRBJ2-3	TGTGCCATCAGCAGGACTAGCGGGGGTTATTCAGATACGCAGTATTTT	CAISRTSGGYSDTQYF
TRBV9	TRBD2	NA	TRBJ2-7	TGTGCCAGCAGCGTAGAGAGTAGCGGGACCCACGACGAGCAGTACTTC	CASSVESSGTHDEQYF
TRBV29-1	NA	NA	TRBJ1-1	TGCAGCGTTGAAGGTAAAGGGGGAGGCACTGAAGCTTTCTTT	CSVEGKGGGTEAFF
TRBV6-2/TRBV6-3	NA	many	TRBJ1-2	TGTGCCAGCAGTCCTTCCGGGAAAAAGGGCTACACCTTC	CASSPSGKKGYTF
TRBV21-1	NA	NA	TRBJ2-7	TGTGCCAGCATCCAGGAAGAAAGCTACGAGCAGTACTTC	CASIQEESYEQYF
TRBV7-8	TRBD2	NA	TRBJ2-5	TGTGCCAGCAGCCTTAGTGCCGGACTAGCGAAACAAGAGACCCAGTACTTC	CASSLSAGLAKQETQYF
TRBV18	NA	NA	TRBJ2-7	TGTGCCAGCTCAATTAGGGCTCTTCCCTACGAGCAGTACTTC	CASSIRALPYEQYF
TRBV12-3/TRBV12-4	NA	NA	TRBJ1-2	TGTGCCAGCTCACGATTGGGGGGGCCCTATGGCTACACCTTC	CASSRLGGPYGYTF
TRBV6-5	TRBD1	NA	TRBJ2-7	TGTGCCAGCAGTTACGTGGACAGGGGGAGTAGCGAGCAGTACTTC	CASSYVDRGSSEQYF
TRBV29-1	TRBD1	NA	TRBJ2-2	TGCAGCGTTGGACAGGGTGTGACCGGGGAGCTGTTTTTT	CSVGQGVTGELFF
TRBV27	TRBD2	NA	TRBJ2-7	TGTGCCAGCGGACTAGCGGGGGAATTTTACGAGCAGTACTTC	CASGLAGEFYEQYF
TRBV6-2/TRBV6-3	TRBD1	NA	TRBJ2-3	TGTGCCAGCAGAACTTCCCCGGGACAGGGGTCGACAGATACGCAGTATTTT	CASRTSPGQGSTDTQYF
TRBV6-2/TRBV6-3	TRBD1	few	TRBJ1-5	TGTGCCAGCAGTTACTCCCTTGGACAGGGGAATCAGCCCCAGCATTTT	CASSYSLGQGNQPQHF
TRBV5-1	TRBD2	few	TRBJ2-3	TGCGCCAGCAGCCTGGGGACTAGCGGGTTGATAGATACGCAGTATTTT	CASSLGTSGLIDTQYF
TRBV11-1	TRBD1	many	TRBJ2-1	TGTGCCAGCAGCTTAGCCACCGGGGACAGACAGTTCTTC	CASSLATGDRQFF
TRBV5-1	TRBD1	few	TRBJ2-1	TGCGCCAGCAGCTTACAGGGGTCCCATGAGCAGTTCTTC	CASSLQGSHEQFF
TRBV6-5	TRBD2	few	TRBJ2-3	TGTGCCAGCAGTTACTCCTCGAGCGGGAGGACAGATACGCAGTATTTT	CASSYSSSGRTDTQYF
TRBV29-1	TRBD2	NA	TRBJ2-4	TGCAGCGGGTCTGGAGCGGGGGATTCCTCAGGCAAAAACATTCAGTACTTC	CSGSGAGDSSGKNIQYF
TRBV2	TRBD1	NA	TRBJ2-1	TGTGCCAGCAGTGAAGATGGGACAGGGGTGTGGAGTGAGCAGTTCTTC	CASSEDGTGVWSEQFF
TRBV28	NA	NA	TRBJ2-5	TGTGCCAGCAGTAGGGCCCCCCAGTCGGGATTCCAAGAGACCCAGTACTTC	CASSRAPQSGFQETQYF
TRBV25-1	NA	NA	TRBJ1-4	TGTGCCAGCAGTGAATACGGTTCACGGAGTAATGAAAAACTGTTTTTT	CASSEYGSRSNEKLFF
TRBV5-1	TRBD2	NA	TRBJ2-1	TGCGCCAGCAGCTGGGGGGCTAGCGGGGGGGATGAGCAGTTCTTC	CASSWGASGGDEQFF
TRBV28	NA	NA	TRBJ2-7	TGTGCCAGCAGTTTATCACAGGGTTTTGGCGAGCAGTACTTC	CASSLSQGFGEQYF
TRBV7-3	NA	few	TRBJ2-1	TGTGCCAGCAGCTTACGTCCTACGGGAACCACTTATGACAATGAGCAGTTCTTC	CASSLRPTGTTYDNEQFF
TRBV11-3	NA	NA	TRBJ2-7	TGTGCCAGCTCTGCCGGGACGCAAGGCTACGAGCAGTACTTC	CASSAGTQGYEQYF
TRBV7-2	NA	many	TRBJ2-1	TGTGCCAGCAGCTTAGCCCTATACACCTACAATGAGCAGTTCTTC	CASSLALYTYNEQFF
TRBV6-5	TRBD1	NA	TRBJ2-1	TGTGCCAGCAGCCGCCCGGGACAGGCCTACACTGAGCAGTTCTTC	CASSRPGQAYTEQFF
TRBV3-1	TRBD2	many	TRBJ2-7	TGTGCCAGCAGCCAAGATCACGAGAGCGGGATTCGGTACGAGCAGTACTTC	CASSQDHESGIRYEQYF
TRBV7-2	TRBD2	few	TRBJ2-7	TGTGCCAGCAGCTTAGCCTGGACTAGCGGGACCTACGAGCAGTACTTC	CASSLAWTSGTYEQYF